This T cell receptor (beta chain) emerged from a study of blood T cell repertoires in COVID-19. Whole-study context: Samples representing acute and convalescent COVID-19 were sourced from the United States, Italy and Spain.

This CDR3 contains 13 residues. V lost 9 bases to trimming and J lost 4 bases; unmatched junction nucleotides: 3. Per the germline V gene, CDR1 is ENHRY and CDR2 is SYGVKD. This table comes from immunoSEQ multiplex PCR, and its TCRdb copy is limited to in-frame clones, with some not included. Of about 270,000 clones in the sample, more than 70% were seen once. This clonotype was sampled from a woman aged 18 to 35 with acute or convalescent COVID-19. The material sequenced was peripheral blood. The chain couples TRBV10-3 to TRBJ2-1; 10 nucleotides align to TRBD2. CDR3 protein: CAIGLAEYNEQFF. CDR3 coding DNA: TGTGCCATAGGACTAGCGGAGTACAATGAGCAGTTCTTC.